The 9 T cell receptor beta chains given below trace back to one sample, sequenced in a study of TIL therapy for anti-PD-1-resistant metastatic lung cancer. Time point denoted: pre-treatment sample, taken before nivolumab and TIL therapy. This was the immunoSEQ v3 assay. Only in-frame clones appear in the TCRdb table, and some are missing; sequencing was by immunoSEQ multiplex PCR. This table holds just over 20,000 clones, 60% to 85% found once. The source was blood, collected at baseline. Receptors originate from a person between 25 and 79 years old with non-small cell lung cancer.

The chain joins TRBV6-4 to TRBJ2-1; D not certain. The CDR3 is 16 residues long. V was clipped by 3 bases and J by 0 bases, with 12 bases between them. Per germline, CDR1 MRHNA and CDR2 SNTAGT. The CDR3 sequence is CASSDRPASSYNEQFF. The DNA for the CDR3 is TGTGCCAGCAGTGATCGACCCGCCAGCTCCTACAATGAGCAGTTCTTC.

The CDR3 sequence is CARTNYRDQETQYF. DNA of the CDR3: TGTGCCAGGACAAACTACAGGGACCAAGAGACCCAGTACTTC. V is TRBV2 and J is TRBJ2-5, with TRBD1 as a possible D gene (6 bases). Germline V gene lookup returns CDR1 SNHLY and CDR2 FYNNEI. The V end was cut by 9 bases, the J end by 0 bases, with 14 bases between. CDR3 size: 14 residues.

The V gene is TRBV30, the J gene TRBJ2-7; TRBD2 is a possible D gene (6 bases). Per the germline V gene, CDR1 is GTSNPN and CDR2 is SVGIG (reference sequence). V lost 2 bases and J 7 bases, leaving 21 bases between the germline ends. CDR3 length: 15 residues. The CDR3 nucleotides read TGTGCCTGGAGTACGGGACTCCTATTCTCCGCGGAGCAGTACTTC. It specifies CAWSTGLLFSAEQYF.

J is TRBJ2-1 and V is TRBV6-5; D gene unclear. CDR1 and CDR2 (germline): MNHEY, SVGAGI. Trimming stripped 5 bases from V and 8 bases from J, with 13 bases between. The CDR3 loop spans 13 amino acids. The CDR3 nucleotides read TGTGCCAGCAGTACGACCCAGATCCATGAGCAGTTCTTC. Protein product: CASSTTQIHEQFF.

The rearrangement uses TRBV28 and TRBJ2-2; D is unresolved. The CDR3 spans 13 residues. Per germline, CDR1 MDHEN and CDR2 SYDVKM. Trimming took off 3 bases at V and 5 bases at J, with 7 bases between the two ends. CDR3 sequence reads: CASSLRDTGELFF. For the CDR3, the DNA is TGTGCCAGCAGTTTGAGAGATACCGGGGAGCTGTTTTTT.

This clone has just a few counts. This chain uses TRBV28 with TRBJ1-5, with 7 bases aligning to TRBD1. J lost 7 bases, V lost 5 bases, and 8 bases had no gene match. CDR3 length equals 14 residues. CDR1 and CDR2 from the germline V gene are MDHEN and SYDVKM. As DNA, the CDR3 is TGTGCCAGCAGTGCTACAGGGGTAGAGCAGCCCCAGCATTTT. Translation gives CASSATGVEQPQHF.

J is TRBJ2-2 and V is TRBV5-1, with 11 bases aligning to TRBD2. V lost 5 bases to trimming and J lost 6 bases; unmatched junction nucleotides: 9. The CDR3 spans 16 residues. In germline, CDR1 is SGHRS, CDR2 YFSETQ. The CDR3 coding sequence is TGCGCCAGCAGGGGGACTAGCGGATCAAGCCCCGGGGAGCTGTTTTTT. Translated, it gives CASRGTSGSSPGELFF.

The genes are TRBV5-1 and TRBJ2-3; D uncertain. The V end lost 4 bases, the J end lost 8 bases, and 14 bases lay between the germline ends. CDR3 size: 13 residues. Germline V gene data show CDR1 as SGHRS and CDR2 as YFSETQ. Written as DNA, the CDR3 is TGCGCCAGCAGCCCCCCCTTAGTCGGTACGCAGTATTTT. Amino acid sequence: CASSPPLVGTQYF.

In regard to this clone: Other nucleotide sequences from this sample produce the same CDR3. The gene calls are TRBV27 and TRBJ1-6; no firm D call. Germline V CDR1 and CDR2: MNHEY, SMNVEV (reference sequence). The CDR3 is 15 residues long. The V and J ends lost 5 bases and 4 bases respectively, with 12 bases between them. In DNA, the CDR3 is TGTGCCAGCAGTACTCCGGGAGGTTATAATTCACCCCTCCACTTT. Its protein is CASSTPGGYNSPLHF.